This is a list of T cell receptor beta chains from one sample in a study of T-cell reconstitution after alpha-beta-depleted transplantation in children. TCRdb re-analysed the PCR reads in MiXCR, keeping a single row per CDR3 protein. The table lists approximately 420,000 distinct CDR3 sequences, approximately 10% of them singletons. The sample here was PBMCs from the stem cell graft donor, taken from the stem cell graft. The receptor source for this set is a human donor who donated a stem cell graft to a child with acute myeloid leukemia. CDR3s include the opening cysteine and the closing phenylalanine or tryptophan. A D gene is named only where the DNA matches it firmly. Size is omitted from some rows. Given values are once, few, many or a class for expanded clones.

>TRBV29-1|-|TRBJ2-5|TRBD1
TGCAGCGGTAGACAGGGACAAGAGACCCAGTACTTC
CSGRQGQETQYF
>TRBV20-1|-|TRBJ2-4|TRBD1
TGCAGTGCTAGAGATGACAGGGGGGGAAACATTCAGTACTTC
CSARDDRGGNIQYF
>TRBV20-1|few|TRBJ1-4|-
TGCAGTGCCCTCCCGGGTCTTAATGAAAAACTGTTTTTT
CSALPGLNEKLFF
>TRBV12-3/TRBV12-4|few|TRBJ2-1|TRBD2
TGTGCCAGCAGTTTTTCCCTAGCGGGAGTTAATGAGCAGTTCTTC
CASSFSLAGVNEQFF
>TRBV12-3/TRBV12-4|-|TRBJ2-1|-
TGTGCCAGCCAGTCGGACAGCGGGTATGAGCAGTTCTTC
CASQSDSGYEQFF
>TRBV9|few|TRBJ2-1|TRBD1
TGTGCCAGCAGCGTAGACGACAGGGGGCGGTCCTACAATGAGCAGTTCTTC
CASSVDDRGRSYNEQFF
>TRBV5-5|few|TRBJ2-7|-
TGTGCCAGCAGCTACAATCCGGGACATTCCTACGAGCAGTACTTC
CASSYNPGHSYEQYF
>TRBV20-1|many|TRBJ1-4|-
TGCAGTGCCCAGCAGGGGTCCCGGAATGAAAAACTGTTTTTT
CSAQQGSRNEKLFF
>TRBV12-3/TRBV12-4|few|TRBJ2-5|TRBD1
TGTGCCAGCAGTTTATTTGGACAGGGCGGGGAGACCCAGTACTTC
CASSLFGQGGETQYF
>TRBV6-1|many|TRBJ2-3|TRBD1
TGTGCCAGCAGTCCCCGACAGGGGTTAGATACGCAGTATTTT
CASSPRQGLDTQYF
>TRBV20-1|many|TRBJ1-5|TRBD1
TGCAGTGCTAAAAAGGGGGCAGTTAATCAGCCCCAGCATTTT
CSAKKGAVNQPQHF
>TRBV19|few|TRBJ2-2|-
TGTGCCAGTAGTATTGGACGGGGCACCGGGGAGCTGTTTTTT
CASSIGRGTGELFF
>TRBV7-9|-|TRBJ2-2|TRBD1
TGTGCCAGCAGTAGCGACAGGGTGAGGGCCGGGGAGCTGTTTTTT
CASSSDRVRAGELFF
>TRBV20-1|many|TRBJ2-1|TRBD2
TGCAGTGCTAGAAGATCTAGCGGGGGGGCCGATGAGCAGTTCTTC
CSARRSSGGADEQFF
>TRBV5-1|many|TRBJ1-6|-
TGCGCCAGCAGACTGCAACTTACGGAGGGTTCACCCCTCCACTTT
CASRLQLTEGSPLHF
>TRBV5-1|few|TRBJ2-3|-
TGCGCCAGCAGCCCCAGGATCGCAGATACGCAGTATTTT
CASSPRIADTQYF
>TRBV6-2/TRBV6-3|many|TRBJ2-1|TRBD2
TGTGCCAGCAGTTCTGGTAGCGGGTACAATGAGCAGTTCTTC
CASSSGSGYNEQFF
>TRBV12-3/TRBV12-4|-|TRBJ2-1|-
TGTGCCAGCCTACGGGTGAATGAGCAGTTCTTC
CASLRVNEQFF
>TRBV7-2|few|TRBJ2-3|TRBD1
TGTGCCAAAGGGACAGGGGCTATCACAGATACGCAGTATTTT
CAKGTGAITDTQYF
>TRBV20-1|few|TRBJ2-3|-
TGCAGTGCCGCCGCCGTGGGGAACACAGATACGCAGTATTTT
CSAAAVGNTDTQYF
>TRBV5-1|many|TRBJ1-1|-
TGCGCCAGCAGCTTGGCCCCCGCGGAAGCTTTCTTT
CASSLAPAEAFF
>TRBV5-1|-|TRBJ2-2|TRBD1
TGCGCCAGCAGCTCCCCGGCAGGGGGCGCGAACACCGGGGAGCTGTTTTTT
CASSSPAGGANTGELFF
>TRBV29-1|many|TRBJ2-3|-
TGCTGCGGGGCGCAGGGCGTCGGCACAGATACGCAGTATTTT
CCGAQGVGTDTQYF
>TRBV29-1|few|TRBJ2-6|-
TGCAGCGTAGCAGGGGACTCTGGGGCCAACGTCCTGACTTTC
CSVAGDSGANVLTF
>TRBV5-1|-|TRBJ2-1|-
TGCGCCAGCAGCTCTATGGGGATCTACAATGAGCAGTTCTTC
CASSSMGIYNEQFF
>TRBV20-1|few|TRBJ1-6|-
TGCAGTGCTAGAGATTCGGCAGGAAATTCACCCCTCCACTTT
CSARDSAGNSPLHF
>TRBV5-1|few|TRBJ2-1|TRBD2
TGCGCCAGCAGCTTGTTGGCGGGGGGCACGAATGAGCAGTTCTTC
CASSLLAGGTNEQFF
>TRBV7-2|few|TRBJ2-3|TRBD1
TGTGCCAGCAGCTTTGTAGGGGGCTTGATCCTAGATACGCAGTATTTT
CASSFVGGLILDTQYF
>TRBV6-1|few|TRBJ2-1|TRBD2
TGTGCCAGCAGTGAAAATCCCCTAGCGGGAGTTTCCTACAATGAGCAGTTCTTC
CASSENPLAGVSYNEQFF
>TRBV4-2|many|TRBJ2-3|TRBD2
TGTGCCAGCAGCCAAGATCGGCGGGGGGGCTTTACTAACACAGATACGCAGTATTTT
CASSQDRRGGFTNTDTQYF
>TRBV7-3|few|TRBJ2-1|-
TGTGCCAGCAGCTTATCACTCTACAATGAGCAGTTCTTC
CASSLSLYNEQFF
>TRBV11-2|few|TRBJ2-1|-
TGTGCCAGCAGCTTTCCGGGACCCCCGGTTAATGAGCAGTTCTTC
CASSFPGPPVNEQFF
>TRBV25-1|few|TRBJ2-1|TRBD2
TGTGCCAGCAGTGACCACCCGGGACTAGAAGTATACAATGAGCAGTTCTTC
CASSDHPGLEVYNEQFF
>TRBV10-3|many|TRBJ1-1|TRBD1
TGTGCCATCAGTACTGGACAGGGCGGTGCTGAAGCTTTCTTT
CAISTGQGGAEAFF
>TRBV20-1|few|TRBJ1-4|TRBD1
TGCAGTGCTAGCTCTCCGGGACAGGGGAATGAAAAACTGTTTTTT
CSASSPGQGNEKLFF
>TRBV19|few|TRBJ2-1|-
TGTGCCAGTAGTATTCTGGGGGCTCCCAATGAGCAGTTCTTC
CASSILGAPNEQFF
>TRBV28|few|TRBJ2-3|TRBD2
TGTGCCAGTTTCCTTAGCGGGAGGGTCGCAGATACGCAGTATTTT
CASFLSGRVADTQYF
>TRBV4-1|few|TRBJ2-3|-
TGCGCCAGCAGCCAAGAGCTAGCGAGAGATACGCAGTATTTT
CASSQELARDTQYF
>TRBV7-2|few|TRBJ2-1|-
TGTGCCAGCAGCTCGCTCGGGAATGAGCAGTTCTTC
CASSSLGNEQFF
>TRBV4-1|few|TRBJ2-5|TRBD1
TGCGCCAGCAGCCAATCGTCCGGGACAGGGAGTAAAGAGACCCAGTACTTC
CASSQSSGTGSKETQYF
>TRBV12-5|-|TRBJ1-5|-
TGTGCTAGTGGTTTAACTAATAATCAGCCCCAGCATTTT
CASGLTNNQPQHF
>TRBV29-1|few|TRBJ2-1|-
TGCAGCGTTCAAGTGTCGGTATACAATGAGCAGTTCTTC
CSVQVSVYNEQFF
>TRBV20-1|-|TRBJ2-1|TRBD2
TGCTGTGCGGCCCGGACTAGCGGGAATTCCTACAATGAGCAGTTCTTC
CCAARTSGNSYNEQFF
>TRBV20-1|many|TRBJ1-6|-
TGCAGTGCTAGTTCCGCCCAGGGTGATAATTCACCCCTCCACTTT
CSASSAQGDNSPLHF
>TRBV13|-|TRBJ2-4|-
TGTGCCAGCAGCCTCTACATGGGCAAAAACATTCAGTACTTC
CASSLYMGKNIQYF
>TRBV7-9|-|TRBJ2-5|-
TGTGCCAGCAGCTACGGACAGCCTTCCCAAGAGACCCAGTACTTC
CASSYGQPSQETQYF
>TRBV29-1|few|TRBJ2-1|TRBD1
TGCAGCGCCCATGAAGGGGGCTCGGGTGAGCAGTTCTTC
CSAHEGGSGEQFF
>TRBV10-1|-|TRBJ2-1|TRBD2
TGCGCCAGCAGTGATGCGGGGGGGCCCCATGAGCAGTTCTTC
CASSDAGGPHEQFF
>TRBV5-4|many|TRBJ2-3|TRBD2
TGTGCCAGCAGCTTGAGTCGGGGGGGGGACACAGATACGCAGTATTTT
CASSLSRGGDTDTQYF
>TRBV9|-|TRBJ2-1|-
TGTGCCAGCAGCAAGCGCGGGGACTACAATGAGCAGTTCTTC
CASSKRGDYNEQFF
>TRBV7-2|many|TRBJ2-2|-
TGTGCCAGCAGCTTTGACAGGAACACCGGGGAGCTGTTTTTT
CASSFDRNTGELFF